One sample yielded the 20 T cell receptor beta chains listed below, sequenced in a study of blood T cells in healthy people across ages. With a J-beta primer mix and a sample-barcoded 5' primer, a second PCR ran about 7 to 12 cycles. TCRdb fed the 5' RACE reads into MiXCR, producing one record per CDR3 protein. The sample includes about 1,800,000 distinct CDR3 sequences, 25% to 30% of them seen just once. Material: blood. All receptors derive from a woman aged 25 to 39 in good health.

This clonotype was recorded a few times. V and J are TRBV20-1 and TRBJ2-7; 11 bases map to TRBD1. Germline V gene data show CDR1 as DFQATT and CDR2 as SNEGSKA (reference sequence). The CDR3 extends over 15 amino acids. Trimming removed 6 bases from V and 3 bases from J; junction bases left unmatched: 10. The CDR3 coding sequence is TGCAGTGCGCCCGCTCAGGGACAGGGGGTCTACGAGCAGTACTTC. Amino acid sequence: CSAPAQGQGVYEQYF.

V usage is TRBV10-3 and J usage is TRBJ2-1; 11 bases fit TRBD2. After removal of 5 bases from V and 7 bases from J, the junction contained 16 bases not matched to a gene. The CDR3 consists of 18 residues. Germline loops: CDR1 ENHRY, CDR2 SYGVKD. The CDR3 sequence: CAISNPLLAGENENEQFF. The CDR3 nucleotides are TGTGCCATCAGTAATCCCCTACTAGCGGGAGAAAATGAAAATGAGCAGTTCTTC.

The CDR3 loop is CASSLAGRWGGEQFF. The DNA for the CDR3 is TGCGCCAGCAGCTTGGCCGGTCGGTGGGGGGGTGAGCAGTTCTTC. The chain carries TRBV5-1 and TRBJ2-1; 7 bases are shared with TRBD2. The CDR3 covers 15 residues. The V segment lost 0 bases and the J segment 9 bases; nucleotides outside the gene matches: 9. Germline V gene lookup returns CDR1 SGHRS and CDR2 YFSETQ.

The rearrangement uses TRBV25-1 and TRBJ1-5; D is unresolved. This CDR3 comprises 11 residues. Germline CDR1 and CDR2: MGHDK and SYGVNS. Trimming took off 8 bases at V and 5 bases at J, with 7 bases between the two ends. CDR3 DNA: TGTGCCAGCGGATACGATCAGCCCCAGCATTTT. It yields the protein CASGYDQPQHF. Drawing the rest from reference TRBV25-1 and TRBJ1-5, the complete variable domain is EADIYQTPRYLVIGTGKKITLECSQTMGHDKMYWYQQDPGMELHLIHYSYGVNSTEKGDLSSESTVSRIRTEHFPLTLESARPSHTSQYLCASGYDQPQHFGDGTRLSIL.

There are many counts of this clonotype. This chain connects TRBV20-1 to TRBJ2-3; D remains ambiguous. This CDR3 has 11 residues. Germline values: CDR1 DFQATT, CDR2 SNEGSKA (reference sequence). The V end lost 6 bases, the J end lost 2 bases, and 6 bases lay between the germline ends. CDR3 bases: TGCAGTGCCCCCTTCACAGATACGCAGTATTTT. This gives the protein CSAPFTDTQYF.

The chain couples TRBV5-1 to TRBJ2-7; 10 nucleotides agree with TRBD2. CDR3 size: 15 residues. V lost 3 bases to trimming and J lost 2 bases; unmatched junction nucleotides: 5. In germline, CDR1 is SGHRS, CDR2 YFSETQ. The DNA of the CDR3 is TGCGCCAGCAGCTCCGGGACTAGCGAAACCTACGAGCAGTACTTC. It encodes CASSSGTSETYEQYF.

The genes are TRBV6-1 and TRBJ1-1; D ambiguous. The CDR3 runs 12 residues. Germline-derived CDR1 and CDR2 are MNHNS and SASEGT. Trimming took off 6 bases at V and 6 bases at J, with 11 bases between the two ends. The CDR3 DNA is TGTGCCAGCAGCCTAAGGATCGCTGAAGCTTTCTTT. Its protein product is CASSLRIAEAFF.

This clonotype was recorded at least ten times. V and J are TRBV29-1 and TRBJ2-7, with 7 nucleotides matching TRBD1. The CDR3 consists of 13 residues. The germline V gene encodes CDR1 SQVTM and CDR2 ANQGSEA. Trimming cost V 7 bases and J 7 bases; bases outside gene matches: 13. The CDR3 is CSGLLGQFEEQYF. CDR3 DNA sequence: TGCAGCGGCCTCCTGGGACAGTTCGAGGAGCAGTACTTC.

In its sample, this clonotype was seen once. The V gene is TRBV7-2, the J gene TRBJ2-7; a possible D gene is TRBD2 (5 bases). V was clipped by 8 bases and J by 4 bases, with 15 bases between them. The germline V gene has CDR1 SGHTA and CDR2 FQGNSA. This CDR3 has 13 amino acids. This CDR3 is CASRPGNRYEQYF. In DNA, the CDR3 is TGTGCCAGCCGACCGGGAAACAGATACGAGCAGTACTTC.

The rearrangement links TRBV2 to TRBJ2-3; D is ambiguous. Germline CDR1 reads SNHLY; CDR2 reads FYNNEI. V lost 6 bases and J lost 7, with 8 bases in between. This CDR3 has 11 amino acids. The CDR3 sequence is CASSFENTQYF. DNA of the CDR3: TGTGCCAGCAGCTTTGAAAATACGCAGTATTTT. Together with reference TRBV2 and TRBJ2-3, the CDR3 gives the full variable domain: EPEVTQTPSHQVTQMGQEVILRCVPISNHLYFYWYRQILGQKVEFLVSFYNNEISEKSEIFDDQFSVERPDGSNFTLKIRSTKLEDSAMYFCASSFENTQYFGPGTRLTVL.

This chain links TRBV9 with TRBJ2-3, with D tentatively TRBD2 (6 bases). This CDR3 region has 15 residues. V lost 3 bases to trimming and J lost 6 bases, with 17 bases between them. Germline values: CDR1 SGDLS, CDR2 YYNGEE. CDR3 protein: CASSGSGTLTDTQYF. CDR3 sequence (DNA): TGTGCCAGCAGCGGGTCCGGGACTTTGACTGATACGCAGTATTTT.

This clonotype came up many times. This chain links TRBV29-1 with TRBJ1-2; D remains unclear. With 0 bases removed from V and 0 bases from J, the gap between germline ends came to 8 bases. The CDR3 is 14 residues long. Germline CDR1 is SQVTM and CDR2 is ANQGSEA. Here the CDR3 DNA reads TGCAGCGTTGAAGAGGGGTTAGCTAACTATGGCTACACCTTC. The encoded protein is CSVEEGLANYGYTF.

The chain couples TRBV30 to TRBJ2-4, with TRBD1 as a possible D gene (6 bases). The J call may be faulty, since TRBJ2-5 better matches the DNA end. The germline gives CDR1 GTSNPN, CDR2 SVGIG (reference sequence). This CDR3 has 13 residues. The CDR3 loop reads CAWRKQGVETQYF. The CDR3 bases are TGTGCCTGGAGGAAACAGGGAGTCGAGACCCAGTACTTC.

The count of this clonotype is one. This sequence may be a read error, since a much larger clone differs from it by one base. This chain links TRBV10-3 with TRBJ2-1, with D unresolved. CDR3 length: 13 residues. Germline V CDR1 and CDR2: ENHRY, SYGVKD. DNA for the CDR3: TGTGCCATCAGTGAAGAGCAACGAAATGAGCAGGTCTTC. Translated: CAISEEQRNEQVF.

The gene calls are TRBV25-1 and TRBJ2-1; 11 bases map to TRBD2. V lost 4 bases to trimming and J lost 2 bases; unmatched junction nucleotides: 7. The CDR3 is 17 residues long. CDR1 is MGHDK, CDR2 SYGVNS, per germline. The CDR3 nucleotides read TGTGCCAGCAGTGTAAGAGGGACTAGCGGCGCCTACAATGAGCAGTTCTTC. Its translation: CASSVRGTSGAYNEQFF. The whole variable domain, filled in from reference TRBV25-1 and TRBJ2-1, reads EADIYQTPRYLVIGTGKKITLECSQTMGHDKMYWYQQDPGMELHLIHYSYGVNSTEKGDLSSESTVSRIRTEHFPLTLESARPSHTSQYLCASSVRGTSGAYNEQFFGPGTRLTVL.

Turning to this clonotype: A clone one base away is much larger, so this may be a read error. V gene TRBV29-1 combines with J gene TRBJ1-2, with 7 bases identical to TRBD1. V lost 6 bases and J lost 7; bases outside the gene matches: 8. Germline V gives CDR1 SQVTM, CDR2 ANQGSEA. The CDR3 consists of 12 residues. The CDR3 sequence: CSVTTGSGGYTF. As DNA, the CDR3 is TGCAGCGTGACGACAGGGTCGGGTGGCTACACCTTC. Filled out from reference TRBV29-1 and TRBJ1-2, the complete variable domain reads SAVISQKPSRDICQRGTSLTIQCQVDSQVTMMFWYRQQPGQSLTLIATANQGSEATYESGFVIDKFPISRPNLTFSTLTVSNMSPEDSSIYLCSVTTGSGGYTFGSGTRLTVV.

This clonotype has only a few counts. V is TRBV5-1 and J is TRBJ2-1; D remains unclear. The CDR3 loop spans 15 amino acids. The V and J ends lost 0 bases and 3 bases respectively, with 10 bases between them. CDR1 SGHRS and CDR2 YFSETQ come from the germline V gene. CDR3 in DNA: TGCGCCAGCAGCTTGGAGTGGGCCGACTACAATGAGCAGTTCTTC. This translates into CASSLEWADYNEQFF.

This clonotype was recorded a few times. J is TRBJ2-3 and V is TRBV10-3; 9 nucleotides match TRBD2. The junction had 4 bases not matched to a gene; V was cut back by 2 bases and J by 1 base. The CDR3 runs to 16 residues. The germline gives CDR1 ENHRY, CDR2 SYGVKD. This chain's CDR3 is CAISELIAGGTDTQYF. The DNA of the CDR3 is TGTGCCATCAGTGAGCTGATAGCGGGGGGCACAGATACGCAGTATTTT.

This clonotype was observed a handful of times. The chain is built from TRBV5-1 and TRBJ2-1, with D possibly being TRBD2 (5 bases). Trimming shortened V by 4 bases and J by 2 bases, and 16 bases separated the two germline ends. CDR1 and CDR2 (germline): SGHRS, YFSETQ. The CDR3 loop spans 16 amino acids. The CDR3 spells CASSLFAAATYNEQFF. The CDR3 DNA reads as TGCGCCAGCAGCCTTTTCGCAGCGGCGACCTACAATGAGCAGTTCTTC.

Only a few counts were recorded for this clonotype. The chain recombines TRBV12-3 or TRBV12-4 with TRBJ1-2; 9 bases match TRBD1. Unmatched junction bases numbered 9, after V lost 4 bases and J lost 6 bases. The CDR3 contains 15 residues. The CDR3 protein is CASSYPGQGMHGYTF. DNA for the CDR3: TGTGCCAGCAGTTACCCAGGACAGGGGATGCATGGCTACACCTTC.